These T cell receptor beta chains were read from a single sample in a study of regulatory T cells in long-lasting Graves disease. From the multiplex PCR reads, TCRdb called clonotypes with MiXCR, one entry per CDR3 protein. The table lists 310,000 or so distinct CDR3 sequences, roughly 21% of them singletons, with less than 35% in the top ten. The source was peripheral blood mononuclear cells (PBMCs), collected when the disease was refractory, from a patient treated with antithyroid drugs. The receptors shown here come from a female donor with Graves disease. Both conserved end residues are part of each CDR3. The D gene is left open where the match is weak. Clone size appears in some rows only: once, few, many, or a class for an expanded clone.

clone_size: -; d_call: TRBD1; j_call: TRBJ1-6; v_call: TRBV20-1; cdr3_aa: CSARGGTGVSPLHF; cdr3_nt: TGCAGTGCTAGGGGAGGGACAGGGGTATCACCCCTCCACTTT
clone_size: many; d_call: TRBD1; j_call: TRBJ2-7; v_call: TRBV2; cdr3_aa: CASLDRGGYEQYF; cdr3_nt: TGTGCCAGCCTCGACAGGGGCGGCTACGAGCAGTACTTC
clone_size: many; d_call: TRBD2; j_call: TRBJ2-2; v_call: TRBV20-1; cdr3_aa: CSALGLTSANTGELFF; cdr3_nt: TGCAGTGCTCTCGGATTGACTAGCGCTAACACCGGGGAGCTGTTTTTT
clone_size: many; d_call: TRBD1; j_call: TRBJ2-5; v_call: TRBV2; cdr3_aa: CASSDGRGKTQYF; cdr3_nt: TGTGCCAGCAGTGATGGCAGGGGGAAGACCCAGTACTTC
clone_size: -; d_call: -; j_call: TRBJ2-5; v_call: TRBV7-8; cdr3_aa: CASSLPGLVVLGTQYF; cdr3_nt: TGTGCCAGCAGCTTACCGGGACTGGTGGTACTCGGGACCCAGTACTTC
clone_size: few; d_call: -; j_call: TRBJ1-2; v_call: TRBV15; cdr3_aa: CATSRDYRKEDGYTF; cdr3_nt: TGTGCCACCAGCAGAGATTACAGAAAGGAGGATGGCTACACCTTC
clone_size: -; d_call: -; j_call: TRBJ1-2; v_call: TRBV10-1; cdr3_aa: CASSEGMTGYTF; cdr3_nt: TGCGCCAGCAGTGAAGGGATGACGGGCTACACCTTC
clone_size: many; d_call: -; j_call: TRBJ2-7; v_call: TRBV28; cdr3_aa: CASRYLFSAGSYEQYF; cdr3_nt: TGTGCCAGCAGGTACCTCTTTAGCGCCGGTTCCTACGAGCAGTACTTC
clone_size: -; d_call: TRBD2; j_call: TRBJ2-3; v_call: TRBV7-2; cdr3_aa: CASSLIGRGGQYF; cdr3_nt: TGTGCCAGCAGCTTAATTGGGCGGGGGGGGCAGTATTTT
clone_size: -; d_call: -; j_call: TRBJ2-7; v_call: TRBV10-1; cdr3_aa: CASSGRVRSYEQYF; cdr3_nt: TGCGCCAGCAGTGGCAGGGTGAGATCATACGAGCAGTACTTC
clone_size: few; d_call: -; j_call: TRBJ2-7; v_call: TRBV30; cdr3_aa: CAWSVSVKSPSYEQYF; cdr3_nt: TGTGCCTGGAGTGTTTCAGTTAAATCTCCCTCCTACGAGCAGTACTTC
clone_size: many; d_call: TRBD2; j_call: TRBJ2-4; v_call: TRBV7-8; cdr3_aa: CASSPIRRREHAKNIQYF; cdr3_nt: TGTGCCAGCAGCCCCATTCGGCGGCGGGAGCACGCCAAAAACATTCAGTACTTC
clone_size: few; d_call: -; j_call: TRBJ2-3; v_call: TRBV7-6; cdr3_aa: CASSFGLPSDTQYF; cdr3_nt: TGTGCCAGCAGCTTTGGTCTTCCCTCAGATACGCAGTATTTT
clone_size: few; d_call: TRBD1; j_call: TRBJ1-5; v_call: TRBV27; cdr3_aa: CASRDRGGGRQPQHF; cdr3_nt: TGTGCCAGCAGGGACAGGGGGGGTGGGCGGCAGCCCCAGCATTTT
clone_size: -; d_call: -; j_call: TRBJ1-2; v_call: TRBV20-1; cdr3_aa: CSARGQREDGYTF; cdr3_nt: TGCAGTGCTAGAGGACAGCGAGAAGACGGCTACACCTTC
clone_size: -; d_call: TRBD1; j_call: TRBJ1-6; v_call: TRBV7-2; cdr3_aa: CASSGGQGISPLHF; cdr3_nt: TGTGCCAGCAGCGGCGGACAGGGGATTTCACCCCTCCACTTT
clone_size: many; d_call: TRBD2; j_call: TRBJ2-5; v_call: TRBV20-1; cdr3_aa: CSATGWLAGGETQYF; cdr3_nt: TGCAGTGCCACCGGTTGGCTAGCGGGGGGTGAGACCCAGTACTTC
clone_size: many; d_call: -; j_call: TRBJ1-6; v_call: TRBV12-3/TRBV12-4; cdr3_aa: CASSFSSGRPYNSPLHF; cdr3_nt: TGTGCCAGCAGTTTTAGCTCCGGCCGACCGTATAATTCACCCCTCCACTTT
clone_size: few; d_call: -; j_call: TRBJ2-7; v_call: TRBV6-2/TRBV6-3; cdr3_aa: CASSYSGPSAYEQYF; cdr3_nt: TGTGCCAGCAGTTATTCGGGTCCTAGCGCCTACGAGCAGTACTTC
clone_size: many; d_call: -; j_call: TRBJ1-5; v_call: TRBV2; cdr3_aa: CASSKDSGWGQPQHF; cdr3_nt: TGTGCCAGCAGTAAAGACAGTGGTTGGGGTCAGCCCCAGCATTTT
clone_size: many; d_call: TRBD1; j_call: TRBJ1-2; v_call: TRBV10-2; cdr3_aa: CASRKQGVGYTF; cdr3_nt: TGCGCCAGCAGAAAGCAGGGGGTTGGCTACACCTTC
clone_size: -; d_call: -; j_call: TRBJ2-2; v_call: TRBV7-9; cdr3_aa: CASKATNTGELFF; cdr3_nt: TGTGCCAGCAAAGCAACGAACACCGGGGAGCTGTTTTTT
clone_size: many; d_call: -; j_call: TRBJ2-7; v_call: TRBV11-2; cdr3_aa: CASSLEVTGYEQYF; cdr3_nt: TGTGCCAGCAGCTTAGAAGTCACGGGTTACGAGCAGTACTTC
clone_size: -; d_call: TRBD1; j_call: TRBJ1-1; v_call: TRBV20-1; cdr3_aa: CSARGDRVITEAFF; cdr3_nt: TGCAGTGCTAGGGGGGACAGGGTGATCACTGAAGCTTTCTTT
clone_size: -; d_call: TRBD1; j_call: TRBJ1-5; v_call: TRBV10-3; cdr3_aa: CAISADRVNNQPQHF; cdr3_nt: TGTGCCATCAGTGCGGACAGGGTGAACAATCAGCCCCAGCATTTT
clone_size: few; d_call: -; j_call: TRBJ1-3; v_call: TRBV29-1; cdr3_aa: CSAGGDSGNTIYF; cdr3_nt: TGCAGCGCCGGAGGTGACTCTGGAAACACCATATATTTT
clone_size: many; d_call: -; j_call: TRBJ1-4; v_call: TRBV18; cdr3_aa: CASSPEGQIYATNEKLFF; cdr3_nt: TGTGCCAGCTCACCAGAGGGGCAGATATATGCAACTAATGAAAAACTGTTTTTT
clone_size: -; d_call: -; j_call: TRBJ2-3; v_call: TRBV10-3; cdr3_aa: CAIRSLGRTDTQYF; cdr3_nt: TGTGCCATCAGGTCCTTGGGACGTACAGATACGCAGTATTTT
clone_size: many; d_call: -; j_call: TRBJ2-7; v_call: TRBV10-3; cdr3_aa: CAISEQDSYEQYF; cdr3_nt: TGTGCCATCAGTGAGCAGGACTCCTACGAGCAGTACTTC
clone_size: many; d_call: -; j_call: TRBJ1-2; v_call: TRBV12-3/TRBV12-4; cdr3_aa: CASRMGSRASNYGYTF; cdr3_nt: TGTGCCAGCAGAATGGGGAGCAGGGCATCTAACTATGGCTACACCTTC
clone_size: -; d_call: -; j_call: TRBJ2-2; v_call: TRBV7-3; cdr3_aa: CASSLNPPLAGAYTGELFF; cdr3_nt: TGTGCCAGCAGCTTAAACCCCCCTTTGGCAGGGGCGTACACCGGGGAGCTGTTTTTT
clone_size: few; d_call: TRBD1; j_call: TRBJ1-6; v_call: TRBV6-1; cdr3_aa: CASRLTGDSPLHF; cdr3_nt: TGTGCCAGCAGATTAACAGGGGATTCACCCCTCCACTTT
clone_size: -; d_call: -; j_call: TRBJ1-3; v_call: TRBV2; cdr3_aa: CASMRAGGTIYF; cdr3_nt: TGTGCCAGCATGCGGGCTGGGGGCACCATATATTTT
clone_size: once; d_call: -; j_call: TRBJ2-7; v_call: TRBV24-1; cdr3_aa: CATSEGGRDEQYF; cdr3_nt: TGTGCCACCAGTGAGGGGGGTAGGGACGAGCAGTACTTC
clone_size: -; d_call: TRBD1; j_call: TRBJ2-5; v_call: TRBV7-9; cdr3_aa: CASSAGTGMETQYF; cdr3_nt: TGTGCCAGCAGCGCCGGGACAGGGATGGAGACCCAGTACTTC
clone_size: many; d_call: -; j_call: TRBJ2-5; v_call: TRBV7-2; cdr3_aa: CASSFLRGGQETQYF; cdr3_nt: TGTGCCAGCAGCTTCTTAAGGGGGGGTCAAGAGACCCAGTACTTC
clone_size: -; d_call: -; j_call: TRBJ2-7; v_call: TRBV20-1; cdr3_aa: CSARALRGGIYEQYF; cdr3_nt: TGCAGTGCTAGAGCCCTTCGTGGGGGAATCTACGAGCAGTACTTC
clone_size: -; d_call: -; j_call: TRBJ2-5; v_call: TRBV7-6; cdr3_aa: CASAGDKHQYF; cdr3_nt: TGTGCCAGCGCTGGGGATAAACATCAGTACTTC
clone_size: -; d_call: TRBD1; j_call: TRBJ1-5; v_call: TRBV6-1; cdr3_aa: CASSPETGRQPQHF; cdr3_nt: TGTGCCAGCAGCCCGGAGACAGGGAGGCAGCCCCAGCATTTT
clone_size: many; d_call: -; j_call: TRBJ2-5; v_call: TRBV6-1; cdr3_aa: CASSEGGETQYF; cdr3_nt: TGTGCCAGCAGTGAAGGGGGGGAGACCCAGTACTTC
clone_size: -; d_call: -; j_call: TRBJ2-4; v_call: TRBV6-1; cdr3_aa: CASNVPGSNIQYF; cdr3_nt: TGTGCCAGCAACGTTCCAGGTTCAAACATTCAGTACTTC
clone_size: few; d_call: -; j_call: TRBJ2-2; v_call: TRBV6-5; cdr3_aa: CASSYYDNTGELFF; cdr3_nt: TGTGCCAGCAGTTACTACGATAACACCGGGGAGCTGTTTTTT
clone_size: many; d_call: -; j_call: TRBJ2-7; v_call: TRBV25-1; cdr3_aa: CASSEHGSYEQYF; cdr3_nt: TGTGCCAGCAGTGAACACGGCTCCTACGAGCAGTACTTC
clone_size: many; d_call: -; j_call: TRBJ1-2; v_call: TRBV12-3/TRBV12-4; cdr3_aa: CASSLGDRRGDGYTF; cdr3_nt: TGTGCCAGCAGTTTAGGTGACCGACGGGGGGATGGCTACACCTTC
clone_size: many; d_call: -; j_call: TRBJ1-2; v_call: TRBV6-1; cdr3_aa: CASSRGHGGYGYTF; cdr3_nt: TGTGCCAGCAGTAGGGGACACGGTGGCTATGGCTACACCTTC
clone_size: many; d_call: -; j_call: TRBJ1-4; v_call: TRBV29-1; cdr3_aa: CSVVGDTSGKGKLFF; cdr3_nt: TGCAGCGTTGTCGGGGATACGTCCGGGAAGGGTAAACTGTTTTTT
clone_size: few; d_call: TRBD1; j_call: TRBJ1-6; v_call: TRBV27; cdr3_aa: CASSPTGQGVYSPLHF; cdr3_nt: TGTGCCAGCAGTCCCACGGGACAGGGGGTTTATTCACCCCTCCACTTT
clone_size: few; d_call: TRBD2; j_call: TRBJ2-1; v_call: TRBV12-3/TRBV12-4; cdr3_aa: CASSFGTSGVHNEQFF; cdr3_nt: TGTGCCAGCAGTTTCGGGACTAGCGGGGTACACAATGAGCAGTTCTTC
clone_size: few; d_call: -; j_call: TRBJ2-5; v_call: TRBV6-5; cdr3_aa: CASSYWQGETQYF; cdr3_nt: TGTGCCAGCAGTTATTGGCAGGGAGAGACCCAGTACTTC
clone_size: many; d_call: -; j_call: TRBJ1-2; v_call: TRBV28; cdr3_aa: CASSSTEELGYTF; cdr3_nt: TGTGCCAGCAGTTCGACGGAAGAGCTAGGCTACACCTTC
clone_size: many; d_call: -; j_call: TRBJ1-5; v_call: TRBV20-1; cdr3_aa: CSARDRRGQPQHF; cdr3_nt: TGCAGTGCTAGGGACAGAAGGGGTCAGCCCCAGCATTTT
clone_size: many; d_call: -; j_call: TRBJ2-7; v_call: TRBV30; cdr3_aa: CAWSVPTQGRGYEQYF; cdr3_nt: TGTGCCTGGAGTGTACCGACCCAGGGAAGAGGCTACGAGCAGTACTTC
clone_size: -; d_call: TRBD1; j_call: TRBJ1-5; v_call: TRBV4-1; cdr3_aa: CASSRIRGTAVGPNVQPQHF; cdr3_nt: TGCGCCAGCAGCCGGATCCGGGGGACAGCGGTGGGACCCAATGTCCAGCCCCAGCATTTT
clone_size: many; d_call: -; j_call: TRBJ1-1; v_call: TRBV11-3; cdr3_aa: CASSFDDLNTEAFF; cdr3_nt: TGTGCCAGCAGCTTTGACGACCTAAACACTGAAGCTTTCTTT
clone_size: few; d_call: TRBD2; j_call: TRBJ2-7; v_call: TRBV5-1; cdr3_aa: CASSPGLAGAHRVYEQYF; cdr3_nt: TGCGCCAGCAGCCCCGGACTAGCGGGGGCGCATAGGGTTTACGAGCAGTACTTC
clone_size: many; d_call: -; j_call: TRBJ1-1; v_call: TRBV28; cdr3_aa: CASSFPSSSTEAFF; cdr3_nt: TGTGCCAGCAGTTTTCCCTCGTCTAGCACTGAAGCTTTCTTT
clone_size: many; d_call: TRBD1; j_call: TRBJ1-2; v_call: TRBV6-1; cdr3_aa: CATRLRDRNGYTF; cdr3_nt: TGTGCCACCCGACTCCGGGACAGGAATGGCTACACCTTC
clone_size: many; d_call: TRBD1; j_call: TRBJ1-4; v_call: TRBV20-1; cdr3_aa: CSAISPGQGATNEKLFF; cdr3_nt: TGCAGTGCTATCTCTCCGGGACAGGGGGCGACTAATGAAAAACTGTTTTTT